This TCR beta chain was found in a study of control samples from healthy donors and cancer patients. The CDR3 contains 13 residues. V lost 0 bases and J lost 9; bases outside the gene matches: 3. Germline-derived CDR1 and CDR2 are SGHRS and YFSETQ. The repertoire was sequenced with immunoSEQ multiplex PCR; TCRdb's copy has only in-frame clones and lacks some. The sample consists of 100,000 to 150,000 clones, 75% to 95% of them appearing once. Sequencing was performed on blood. This chain uses TRBV5-1 with TRBJ2-4; 7 nucleotides align to TRBD1. This receptor was taken from a young man in good health. The CDR3 DNA sequence: TGCGCCAGCAGCTTGGGAGGGGGCGGCATTCAGTACTTC. Its translation: CASSLGGGGIQYF.